Listed below are T cell receptor beta chains from one sample, sequenced in a study of control samples from healthy donors and cancer patients. Some clones are missing from TCRdb's copy, which holds only in-frame ones; the method was immunoSEQ multiplex PCR. The repertoire holds tens of thousands of clones, with under 95% as singletons. Sequenced input: PBMCs. These receptor sequences come from a man aged 25-45 years with colorectal cancer. CDR3s include the opening cysteine and the closing phenylalanine or tryptophan. The order of the fields is clone size, D gene, J gene, V gene, CDR3 length, CDR3 DNA, CDR3 protein. A D gene is named only where the DNA matches it firmly. Size values are once, few and many counts, or a class for expanded clones, and some rows have none.

>-|-|TRBJ1-4|TRBV18|13
TGTGCCAGCTCAGTCGACAGGAATGAAAAACTGTTTTTT
CASSVDRNEKLFF
>-|-|TRBJ2-1|TRBV7-9|13
TGTGCCAGCAGCCTAGGGACTGGCAGTGAGCAGTTCTTC
CASSLGTGSEQFF
>-|-|TRBJ1-1|TRBV6-2/TRBV6-3|14
TGTGCCAGCAGTTACGGGGGTATGGTAGCTGAAGCTTTCTTT
CASSYGGMVAEAFF
>-|-|TRBJ1-5|TRBV4-3|15
TGCGCCAGCAGCCAAGATCGGCGGGGCTGGCAGCCCCAGCATTTT
CASSQDRRGWQPQHF
>-|-|TRBJ1-5|TRBV5-6|14
TGTGCCAGCAGCCTAGGGGTCTCTAATCAGCCCCAGCATTTT
CASSLGVSNQPQHF
>-|TRBD1|TRBJ1-1|TRBV18|15
TGTGCCAGCTCCCTCCAGGGGGGCGGTGGTAAGAAGGCTTTCTTT
CASSLQGGGGKKAFF
>-|TRBD1|TRBJ1-1|TRBV30|13
TGTGCCTGGGGACAGGGCATGAACACTGAAGCTTTCTTT
CAWGQGMNTEAFF
>-|-|TRBJ2-1|TRBV7-2|19
TGTGCCAGCAGCTCCAGGTGGGGGACCTCGGCTGGCTCCTACAATGAGCAGTTCTTC
CASSSRWGTSAGSYNEQFF
>-|-|TRBJ2-6|TRBV5-1|14
TGCGCCAGCAGCCCCCTATCTGGGGCCAACGTCCTGACTTTC
CASSPLSGANVLTF
>-|TRBD1|TRBJ1-1|TRBV6-5|14
TGTGCCAGCAGACACGACAGGGGTATAACTGAAGCTTTCTTT
CASRHDRGITEAFF
>few|TRBD1|TRBJ2-1|TRBV10-3|12
TGTGCCATCAGCAACAGGGGAAATGAGCAGTTCTTC
CAISNRGNEQFF
>-|-|TRBJ1-2|TRBV5-1|12
TGCGCCAGCAGCCCTAACAGGGATGGCTACACCTTC
CASSPNRDGYTF
>-|TRBD2|TRBJ2-1|TRBV19|15
TGTGCCAGTAGTCCAAGACTAGCGGCCCCTATGGAGCAGTTCTTC
CASSPRLAAPMEQFF
>-|TRBD1|TRBJ2-7|TRBV14|15
TGTGCCAGCAGCCAACTCCGGGACAGGGGGTCCGAGCAGTACTTC
CASSQLRDRGSEQYF
>-|TRBD1|TRBJ2-7|TRBV30|16
TGTGCCTGGAGTGTAGCCGGGACAGGGGGGTTGAACGAGCAGTACTTC
CAWSVAGTGGLNEQYF
>-|-|TRBJ2-2|TRBV29-1|11
TGCAGCGCAGGGTTCACCGGGGAGCTGTTTTTT
CSAGFTGELFF
>-|-|TRBJ2-7|TRBV6-6|14
TGTGCCAGCAGTTACAAGGGCCCAGTGTACGAGCAGTACTTC
CASSYKGPVYEQYF
>-|-|TRBJ1-2|TRBV6-5|15
TGTGCCAGCAGTTACTCAATGACGAGGGGCGGCGGCTACACCTTC
CASSYSMTRGGGYTF
>-|-|TRBJ1-1|TRBV5-1|13
TGCGCCAGCAGCTTGGGCCCCCGGGTTGAAGCTTTCTTT
CASSLGPRVEAFF
>-|-|TRBJ2-6|TRBV30|13
TGTGCCTGGCAGGGTACCGGGGCCAACGTCCTGACTTTC
CAWQGTGANVLTF
>-|TRBD2|TRBJ2-2|TRBV2|17
TGTGCCAGCAGTGGACTTAGCGGGGGGCCTGACACCGGGGAGCTGTTTTTT
CASSGLSGGPDTGELFF
>-|-|TRBJ1-2|TRBV3-1/TRBV3-2|14
TGTGCCAGCAGCCAAGACAGGGGAGACTATGGCTACACCTTC
CASSQDRGDYGYTF
>-|TRBD1|TRBJ2-3|TRBV27|17
TGTGCCAGCAGTCCCCCCGGGACAGGAGATCTCACAGATACGCAGTATTTT
CASSPPGTGDLTDTQYF
>-|-|TRBJ1-5|TRBV6-2/TRBV6-3|15
TGTGCCAGCAGCCTGGATGGGGGGGGCAATCAGCCCCAGCATTTT
CASSLDGGGNQPQHF
>-|-|TRBJ1-1|TRBV12-3/TRBV12-4|13
TGTGCCAGCAGTTGGTCAGGGGAAACTGAAGCTTTCTTT
CASSWSGETEAFF
>once|TRBD1|TRBJ2-2|TRBV4-1|16
TGCGCCAGCCAACCGCTGGACAGGGGAAACACCGGGGAGCTGTTTTTT
CASQPLDRGNTGELFF
>-|TRBD1|TRBJ2-2|TRBV7-6|16
TGTGCCAGCAGCCCCCGACAGGGGATTAATACCGGGGAGCTGTTTTTT
CASSPRQGINTGELFF
>-|-|TRBJ1-6|TRBV19|14
TGTGCCAGTAGTTTGACCGGGGATAATTCACCCCTCCACTTT
CASSLTGDNSPLHF
>-|-|TRBJ1-1|TRBV2|13
TGTGCCAGCGCGACAGGCGAGGGGACTGAAGCTTTCTTT
CASATGEGTEAFF
>-|-|TRBJ2-6|TRBV4-1|20
TGCGCCAGCAGCCAAGATACGGGTGCAGGGTGGAGCTCTGGGGCCAACGTCCTGACTTTC
CASSQDTGAGWSSGANVLTF
>-|TRBD1|TRBJ1-1|TRBV29-1|14
TGCAGCGTTAAAACCGGGACAGGGGTCACTGAAGCTTTCTTT
CSVKTGTGVTEAFF
>-|-|TRBJ1-2|TRBV7-2|16
TGTGCCAGCAGCTTATTTTCCCAGCTTGCTAACTATGGCTACACCTTC
CASSLFSQLANYGYTF